The T cell receptor beta chain under discussion was sequenced for a study of blood T cell repertoires in COVID-19. About the research overall: Both acute and convalescent COVID-19 samples were obtained from the United States, Italy and Spain. Nucleic acid was either cDNA or gDNA, and it came from T cells, B-cell-depleted T cells, or PBMCs.

The germline CDR1 and CDR2 sequences are KGHSH and LQKENI. CDR3 length equals 14 residues. Trimming removed 4 bases at V and 8 bases at J, with 17 bases between. This clone was seen only once. In the original workflow: How many nucleated cells were present was estimated from reference gene primer amplification. The repertoire was sequenced with immunoSEQ multiplex PCR; TCRdb's copy has only in-frame clones and lacks some. That table furnishes V, J and clone size, whereas the DNA furnished D and trimming. The repertoire holds more than 95,000 clones, with about 85% as singletons. The sequence derives from a woman aged 80 or over with acute or convalescent COVID-19. J is TRBJ1-2 and V is TRBV18; D gene uncertain. The sequenced sample consisted of peripheral blood. This CDR3 is CASSRTEPGGGYTF. CDR3 DNA sequence: TGTGCCAGCTCACGGACGGAGCCCGGCGGGGGCTACACCTTC.